This entry lists 16 T cell receptor beta chains sequenced from one sample in a study of technical replicates of blood from a few donors. This table comes from immunoSEQ multiplex PCR, and its TCRdb copy is limited to in-frame clones, with some not included. The sample has around 50,000 clones; 92% are singletons. Input material: PBMCs. All receptors derive from a human donor in good health. Some clones in this sample may be carry-over from other donors' samples.

V usage is TRBV2 and J usage is TRBJ2-7; D unresolved. This CDR3 spans 16 amino acids. Germline loops: CDR1 SNHLY, CDR2 FYNNEI. The V end lost 6 bases, the J end lost 2 bases, and 20 bases lay between the germline ends. CDR3 in amino acids: CASSPLYSPSTYEQYF. The CDR3 DNA follows: TGTGCCAGCAGCCCCCTCTATAGTCCCTCGACCTACGAGCAGTACTTC. Full variable domain (missing parts from reference TRBV2 and TRBJ2-7): EPEVTQTPSHQVTQMGQEVILRCVPISNHLYFYWYRQILGQKVEFLVSFYNNEISEKSEIFDDQFSVERPDGSNFTLKIRSTKLEDSAMYFCASSPLYSPSTYEQYFGPGTRLTVT.

The chain links TRBV18 to TRBJ1-5; 7 bases agree with TRBD1. CDR3 size: 16 residues. Per germline, CDR1 KGHSH and CDR2 LQKENI. The V segment lost 5 bases and the J segment 9 bases; nucleotides outside the gene matches: 16. CDR3 nucleotides: TGTGCCAGCTCAATTGGAGGTCAGGGGGGCGGATGGCCCCAGCATTTT. Protein: CASSIGGQGGGWPQHF.

The chain couples TRBV6-4 to TRBJ2-3; D not resolved. Between the trimmed V and J ends, which lost 2 bases and 5 bases, there was a span of 8 bases. This CDR3 contains 13 residues. CDR1 is MRHNA and CDR2 is SNTAGT in the germline V gene. The CDR3 loop is CASSDLPQDTQYF. DNA of the CDR3: TGTGCCAGCAGTGACCTACCGCAAGATACGCAGTATTTT.

The chain employs TRBV19 and TRBJ2-3; 10 bases fit TRBD2. The CDR3 is made up of 13 amino acids. Unmatched junction bases numbered 3, after V lost 7 bases and J lost 5 bases. Germline CDR1 LNHDA, CDR2 SQIVND (reference sequence). CDR3 region: CASKREGLDTQYF. Here the CDR3 DNA reads TGTGCCAGTAAGCGGGAGGGCCTAGATACGCAGTATTTT. Based on the CDR3 plus reference TRBV19 and TRBJ2-3, the full variable domain is DGGITQSPKYLFRKEGQNVTLSCEQNLNHDAMYWYRQDPGQGLRLIYYSQIVNDFQKGDIAEGYSVSREKKESFPLTVTSAQKNPTAFYLCASKREGLDTQYFGPGTRLTVL.

The chain employs TRBV7-9 and TRBJ2-7; TRBD1 aligns across 8 bases. There are 14 residues in the CDR3. V lost 10 bases to trimming and J lost 2 bases; unmatched junction nucleotides: 10. Germline values: CDR1 SEHNR, CDR2 FQNEAQ (reference sequence). The CDR3 spells CATQGTGSPYEQYF. CDR3 nucleotides: TGTGCCACCCAGGGGACAGGTTCTCCCTACGAGCAGTACTTC.

This clone showed up just a few times. J is TRBJ1-6 and V is TRBV9, with unresolved D. The CDR3 runs to 15 residues. Trimming took off 0 bases at V and 6 bases at J, with 10 bases between the two ends. Germline V CDR1 and CDR2: SGDLS, YYNGEE. The CDR3 nucleotides read TGTGCCAGCAGCGTAGACCAGGCACCTAATTCACCCCTCCACTTT. Translated: CASSVDQAPNSPLHF.

DNA of the CDR3: TGCAGCGTTGGTGACAGTATCTATGGCTACACCTTC. This gives the protein CSVGDSIYGYTF. The chain couples TRBV29-1 to TRBJ1-2; D is possibly TRBD1 (5 bases). The germline V gene has CDR1 SQVTM and CDR2 ANQGSEA. V gave up 4 bases and J gave up 4 bases, with 10 bases separating them. CDR3 length: 12 amino acids. Variable domain in full (rest from reference TRBV29-1 and TRBJ1-2): SAVISQKPSRDICQRGTSLTIQCQVDSQVTMMFWYRQQPGQSLTLIATANQGSEATYESGFVIDKFPISRPNLTFSTLTVSNMSPEDSSIYLCSVGDSIYGYTFGSGTRLTVV.

The V and J genes are TRBV7-2 and TRBJ2-5, with TRBD2 identical over 9 bases. CDR1 is SGHTA, CDR2 FQGNSA, per germline. The CDR3 loop spans 17 amino acids. Trimming took 5 bases from V and 5 from J; bases not matched to a gene: 15. The CDR3 loop is CASSNTPRGGGVETQYF. DNA of the CDR3: TGTGCCAGCAGCAATACGCCCCGAGGCGGGGGGGTGGAGACCCAGTACTTC. The full variable domain, completed using reference TRBV7-2 and TRBJ2-5, is GAGVSQSPSNKVTEKGKDVELRCDPISGHTALYWYRQSLGQGLEFLIYFQGNSAPDKSGLPSDRFSAERTGGSVSTLTIQRTQQEDSAVYLCASSNTPRGGGVETQYFGPGTRLLVL.

The rearrangement uses TRBV14 and TRBJ1-1, with D maybe TRBD1 (5 bases). The germline CDR1 and CDR2 sequences are SGHDN and FVKESK. The V and J ends lost 8 bases and 3 bases respectively, with 16 bases between them. The CDR3 sequence is 14 residues long. CDR3 sequence: CASSAMGGYTEAFF. The CDR3 coding sequence is TGTGCCAGCTCCGCCATGGGGGGTTACACTGAAGCTTTCTTT.

The chain is built from TRBV7-3 and TRBJ2-1, with D perhaps TRBD2 (5 bases). This CDR3 region has 15 residues. Germline lookup yields CDR1 SGHTA and CDR2 FQGTGA. V shed 5 bases and J shed 7 bases, with 18 bases lying between them. The CDR3 sequence: CASSPSRGSFNEQFF. The CDR3 DNA reads as TGTGCCAGCAGCCCCTCTCGGGGTAGTTTTAATGAGCAGTTCTTC. Drawing the rest from reference TRBV7-3 and TRBJ2-1, the complete variable domain is GAGVSQTPSNKVTEKGKYVELRCDPISGHTALYWYRQSLGQGPEFLIYFQGTGAADDSGLPNDRFFAVRPEGSVSTLKIQRTERGDSAVYLCASSPSRGSFNEQFFGPGTRLTVL.

V and J are TRBV5-6 and TRBJ2-1; TRBD2 agrees at 8 bases. From germline, CDR1 is SGHDT and CDR2 YYEEEE. V lost 0 bases, J lost 4 bases, and 6 bases stayed unmatched. This CDR3 has 16 residues. The CDR3 DNA follows: TGTGCCAGCAGCTTGGGAGCGGGAGTACTTTACAATGAGCAGTTCTTC. As protein: CASSLGAGVLYNEQFF.

The genes are TRBV13 and TRBJ2-7; D is possibly TRBD2 (5 bases). Germline CDR1 PRHDT, CDR2 FYEKMQ (reference sequence). There are 15 residues in the CDR3. V was pared by 5 bases and J by 6 bases, with 20 bases between. The CDR3 region is CASSPQWPGGAEQYF. The CDR3 DNA reads TGTGCCAGCAGCCCGCAGTGGCCTGGAGGAGCCGAGCAGTACTTC. Based on the CDR3 plus reference TRBV13 and TRBJ2-7, the full variable domain is AAGVIQSPRHLIKEKRETATLKCYPIPRHDTVYWYQQGPGQDPQFLISFYEKMQSDKGSIPDRFSAQQFSDYHSELNMSSLELGDSALYFCASSPQWPGGAEQYFGPGTRLTVT.

This chain links TRBV25-1 with TRBJ2-5; the match to TRBD1 covers 7 bases. There are 15 residues in the CDR3. Unmatched junction bases numbered 9, after V lost 3 bases and J lost 5 bases. Germline lookup yields CDR1 MGHDK and CDR2 SYGVNS. The CDR3 sequence is CASSDKTGRGETQYF. CDR3 in DNA: TGTGCCAGCAGTGACAAGACAGGGAGAGGGGAGACCCAGTACTTC.

The chain is built from TRBV9 and TRBJ2-3; a weak D match, TRBD1 (5 bases). From germline, CDR1 is SGDLS and CDR2 YYNGEE. Trimming took 0 bases from V and 4 from J, leaving 9 bases between them. The CDR3 length is 14 residues. The CDR3 DNA sequence: TGTGCCAGCAGCGTAGTGACAGCTTCAGATACGCAGTATTTT. It specifies CASSVVTASDTQYF.

V gene TRBV7-9 combines with J gene TRBJ2-1; 9 nucleotides align to TRBD2. Trimming took 4 bases from V and 5 from J; bases not matched to a gene: 9. The CDR3 length is 16 residues. Germline loops: CDR1 SEHNR, CDR2 FQNEAQ (reference sequence). CDR3 region: CASSSAGGPRNNEQFF. CDR3 coding DNA: TGTGCCAGCAGCTCTGCGGGAGGGCCGAGAAACAATGAGCAGTTCTTC.

The V gene is TRBV5-1, the J gene TRBJ2-2; a possible D gene is TRBD2 (6 bases). The CDR3 loop spans 14 amino acids. Trimming stripped 5 bases from V and 5 bases from J, with 13 bases between. From germline, CDR1 is SGHRS and CDR2 YFSETQ. CDR3 DNA: TGCGCCAGCAGTTCCGGGACTGGAACCGGGGAGCTGTTTTTT. Its translation: CASSSGTGTGELFF.